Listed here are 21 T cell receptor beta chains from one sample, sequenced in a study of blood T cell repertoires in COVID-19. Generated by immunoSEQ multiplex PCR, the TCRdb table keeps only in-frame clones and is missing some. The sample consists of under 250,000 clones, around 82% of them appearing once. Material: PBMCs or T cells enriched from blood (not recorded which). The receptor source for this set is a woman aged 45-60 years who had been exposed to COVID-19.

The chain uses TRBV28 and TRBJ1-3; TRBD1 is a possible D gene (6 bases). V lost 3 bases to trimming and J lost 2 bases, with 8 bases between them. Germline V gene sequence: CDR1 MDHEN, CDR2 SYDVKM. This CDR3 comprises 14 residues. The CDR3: CASSFRGTGNTIYF. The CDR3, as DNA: TGTGCCAGCAGTTTCAGGGGTACTGGAAACACCATATATTTT.

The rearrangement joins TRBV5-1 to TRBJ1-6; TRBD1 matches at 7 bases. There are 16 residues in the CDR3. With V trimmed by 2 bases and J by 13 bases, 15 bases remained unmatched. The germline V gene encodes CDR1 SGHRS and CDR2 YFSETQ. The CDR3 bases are TGCGCCAGCAGCTTCGAAAGGGGCAGGGGGAATGAGCCCCTCCACTTT. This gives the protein CASSFERGRGNEPLHF. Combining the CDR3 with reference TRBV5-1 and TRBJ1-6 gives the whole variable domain KAGVTQTPRYLIKTRGQQVTLSCSPISGHRSVSWYQQTPGQGLQFLFEYFSETQRNKGNFPGRFSGRQFSNSRSEMNVSTLELGDSALYLCASSFERGRGNEPLHFGNGTRLTVT.

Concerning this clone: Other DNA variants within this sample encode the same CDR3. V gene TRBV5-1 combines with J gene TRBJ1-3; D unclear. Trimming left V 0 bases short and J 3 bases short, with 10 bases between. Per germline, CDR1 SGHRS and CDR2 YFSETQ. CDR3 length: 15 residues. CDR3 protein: CASSLEAGGGNTIYF. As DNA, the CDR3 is TGCGCCAGCAGCTTGGAGGCCGGAGGTGGAAACACCATATATTTT.

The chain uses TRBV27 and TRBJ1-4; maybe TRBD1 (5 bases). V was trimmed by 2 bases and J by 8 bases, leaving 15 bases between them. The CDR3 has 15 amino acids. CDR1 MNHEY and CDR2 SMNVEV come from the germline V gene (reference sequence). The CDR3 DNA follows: TGTGCCAGCAGTTTAGGGTCGGGAGCAGGGGAAAAACTGTTTTTT. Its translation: CASSLGSGAGEKLFF.

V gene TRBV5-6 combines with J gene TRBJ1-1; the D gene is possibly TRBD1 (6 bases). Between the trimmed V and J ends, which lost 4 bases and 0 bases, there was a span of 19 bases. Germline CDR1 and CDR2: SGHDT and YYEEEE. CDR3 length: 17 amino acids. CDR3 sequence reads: CASSMIKRGNLNTEAFF. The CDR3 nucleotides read TGTGCCAGCAGCATGATTAAGAGGGGGAACTTGAACACTGAAGCTTTCTTT.

The CDR3 spells CASSPNPYEQYF. In nucleotides, the CDR3 is TGTGCCAGCAGCCCCAATCCCTACGAGCAGTACTTC. This chain joins TRBV7-8 and TRBJ2-7; D unclear. CDR1 and CDR2 from the germline V gene are SGHVS and FQNEAQ. This CDR3 region has 12 residues. The V gene lost 5 bases and the J gene lost 2 bases, with 7 bases spanning the gap. Supplemented by reference TRBV7-8 and TRBJ2-7, the full variable domain reads GAGVSQSPRYKVAKRGQDVALRCDPISGHVSLFWYQQALGQGPEFLTYFQNEAQLDKSGLPSDRFFAERPEGSVSTLKIQRTQQEDSAVYLCASSPNPYEQYFGPGTRLTVT.

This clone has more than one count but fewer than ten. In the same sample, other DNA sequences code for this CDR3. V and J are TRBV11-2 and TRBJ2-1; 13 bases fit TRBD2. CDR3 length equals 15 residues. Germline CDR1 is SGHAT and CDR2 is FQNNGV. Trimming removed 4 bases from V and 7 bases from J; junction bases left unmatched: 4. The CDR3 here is CASSSTSGGANEQFF. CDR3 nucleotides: TGTGCCAGCAGCTCCACTAGCGGGGGGGCGAATGAGCAGTTCTTC. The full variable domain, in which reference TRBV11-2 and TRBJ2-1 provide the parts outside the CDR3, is EAGVAQSPRYKIIEKRQSVAFWCNPISGHATLYWYQQILGQGPKLLIQFQNNGVVDDSQLPKDRFSAERLKGVDSTLKIQPAKLEDSAVYLCASSSTSGGANEQFFGPGTRLTVL.

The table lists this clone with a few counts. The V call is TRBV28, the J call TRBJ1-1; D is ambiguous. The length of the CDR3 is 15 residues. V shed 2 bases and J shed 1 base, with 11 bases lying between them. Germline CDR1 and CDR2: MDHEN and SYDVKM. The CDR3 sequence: CASSLGEQRNTEAFF. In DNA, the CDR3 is TGTGCCAGCAGTTTAGGAGAACAAAGGAACACTGAAGCTTTCTTT.

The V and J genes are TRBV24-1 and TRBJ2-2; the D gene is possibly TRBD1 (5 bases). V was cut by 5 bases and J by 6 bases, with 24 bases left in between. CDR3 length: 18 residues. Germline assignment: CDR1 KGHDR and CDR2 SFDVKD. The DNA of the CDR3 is TGTGCCACCAGTGGGAAGACTCAAGAAACCCTAGGGGCCGGGGAGCTGTTTTTT. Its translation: CATSGKTQETLGAGELFF.

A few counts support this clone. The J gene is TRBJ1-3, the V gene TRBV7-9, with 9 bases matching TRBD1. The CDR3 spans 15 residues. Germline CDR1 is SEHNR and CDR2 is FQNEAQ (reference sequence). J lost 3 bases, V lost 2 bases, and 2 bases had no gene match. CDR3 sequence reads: CASSLPGQGGNTIYF. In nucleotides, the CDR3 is TGTGCCAGCAGCTTACCGGGACAGGGTGGAAACACCATATATTTT.

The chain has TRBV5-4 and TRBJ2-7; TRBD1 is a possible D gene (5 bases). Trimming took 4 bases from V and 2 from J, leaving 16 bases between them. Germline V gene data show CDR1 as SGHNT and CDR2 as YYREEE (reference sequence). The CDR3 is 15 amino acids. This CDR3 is CASSQNALGPYEQYF. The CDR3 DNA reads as TGTGCCAGCAGCCAAAACGCTCTGGGGCCCTACGAGCAGTACTTC.

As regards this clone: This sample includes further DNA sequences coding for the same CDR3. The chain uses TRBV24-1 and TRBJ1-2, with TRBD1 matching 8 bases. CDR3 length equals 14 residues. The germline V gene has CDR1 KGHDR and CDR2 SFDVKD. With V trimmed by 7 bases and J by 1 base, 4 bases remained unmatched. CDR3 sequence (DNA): TGTGCCACCAGCCCGGGACAGGTTAACTATGGCTACACCTTC. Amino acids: CATSPGQVNYGYTF.

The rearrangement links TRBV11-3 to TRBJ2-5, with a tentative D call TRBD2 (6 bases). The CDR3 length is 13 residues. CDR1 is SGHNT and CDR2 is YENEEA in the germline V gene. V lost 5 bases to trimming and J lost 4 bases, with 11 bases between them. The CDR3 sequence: CASSGGYRETQYF. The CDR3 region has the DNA TGTGCCAGCAGCGGGGGGTATAGAGAGACCCAGTACTTC.

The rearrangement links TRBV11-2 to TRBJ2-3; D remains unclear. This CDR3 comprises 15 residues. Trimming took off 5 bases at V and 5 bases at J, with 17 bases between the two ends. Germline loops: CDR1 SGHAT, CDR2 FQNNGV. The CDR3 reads CASSPLGRLLDTQYF. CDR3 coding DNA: TGTGCCAGCAGCCCCCTGGGCAGATTATTAGATACGCAGTATTTT.

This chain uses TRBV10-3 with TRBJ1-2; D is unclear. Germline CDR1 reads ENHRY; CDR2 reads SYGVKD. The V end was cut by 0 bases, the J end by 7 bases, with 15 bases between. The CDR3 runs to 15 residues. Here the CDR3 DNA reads TGTGCCATCAGTGAGTCTGGCCAGGTCCGGCGTGGCTACACCTTC. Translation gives CAISESGQVRRGYTF.

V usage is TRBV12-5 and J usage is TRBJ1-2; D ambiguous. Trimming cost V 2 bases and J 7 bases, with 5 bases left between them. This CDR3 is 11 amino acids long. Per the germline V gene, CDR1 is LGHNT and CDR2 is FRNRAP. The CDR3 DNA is TGTGCTAGTGGTTTGTGGGCTGGCTACACCTTC. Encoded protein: CASGLWAGYTF.

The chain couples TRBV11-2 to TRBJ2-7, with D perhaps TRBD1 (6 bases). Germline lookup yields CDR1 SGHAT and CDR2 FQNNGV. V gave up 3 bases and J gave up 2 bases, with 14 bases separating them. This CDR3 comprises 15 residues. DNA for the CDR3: TGTGCCAGCAGCTTGGGAAGGACAGACACCTACGAGCAGTACTTC. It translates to CASSLGRTDTYEQYF.

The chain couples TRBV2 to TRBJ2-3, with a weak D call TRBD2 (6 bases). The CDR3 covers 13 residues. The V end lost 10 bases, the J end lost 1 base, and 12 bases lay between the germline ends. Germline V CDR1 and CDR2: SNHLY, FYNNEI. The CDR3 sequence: CAKGTPRTDTQYF. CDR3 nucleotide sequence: TGTGCCAAAGGGACTCCTCGCACAGATACGCAGTATTTT.

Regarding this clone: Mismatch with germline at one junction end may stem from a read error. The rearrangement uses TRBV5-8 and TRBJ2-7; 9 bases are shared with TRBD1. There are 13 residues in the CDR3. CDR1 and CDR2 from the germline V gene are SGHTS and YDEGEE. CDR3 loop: CASSRGTGPHQRF. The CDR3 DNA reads TGTGCCAGCAGCAGGGGGACAGGGCCCCACCAGCGCTTC.

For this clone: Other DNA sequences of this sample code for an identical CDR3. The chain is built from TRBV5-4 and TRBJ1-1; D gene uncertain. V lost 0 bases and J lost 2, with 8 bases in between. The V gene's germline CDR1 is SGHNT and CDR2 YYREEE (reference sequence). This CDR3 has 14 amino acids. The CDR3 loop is CASSLDPRNTEAFF. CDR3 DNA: TGTGCCAGCAGCTTGGACCCGCGTAACACTGAAGCTTTCTTT.

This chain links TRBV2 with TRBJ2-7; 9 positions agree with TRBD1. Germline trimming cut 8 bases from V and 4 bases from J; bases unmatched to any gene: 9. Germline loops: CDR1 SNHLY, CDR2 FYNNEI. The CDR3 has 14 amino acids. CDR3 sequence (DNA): TGTGCCAGCTTCACTAGGGACAGGGAGTACGAGCAGTACTTC. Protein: CASFTRDREYEQYF.